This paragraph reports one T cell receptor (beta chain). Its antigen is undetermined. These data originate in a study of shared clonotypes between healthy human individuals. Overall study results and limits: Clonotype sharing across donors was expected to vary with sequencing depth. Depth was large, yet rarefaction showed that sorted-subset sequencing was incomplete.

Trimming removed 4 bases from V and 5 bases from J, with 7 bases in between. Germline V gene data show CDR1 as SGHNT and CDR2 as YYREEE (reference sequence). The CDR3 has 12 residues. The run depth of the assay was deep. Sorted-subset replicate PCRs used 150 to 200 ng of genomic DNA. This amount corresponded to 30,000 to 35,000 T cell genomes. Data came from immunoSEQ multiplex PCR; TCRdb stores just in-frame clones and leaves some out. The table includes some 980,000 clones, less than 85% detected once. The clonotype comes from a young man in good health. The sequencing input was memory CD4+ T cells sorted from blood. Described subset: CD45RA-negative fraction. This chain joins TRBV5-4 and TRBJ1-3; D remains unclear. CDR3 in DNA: TGTGCCAGCAGCCGAGACAGAAACACCATATATTTT. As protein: CASSRDRNTIYF.